This T cell receptor beta chain was captured by sequencing in a study of naive and memory T cell subsets. The study's findings and limits: RNA-based TCR counts may shift with T cell activation and differentiation. Over 95% of naive TCR sequences appeared only once after error correction, unlike memory subsets. Naive and memory subsets had different power law exponents for TCR abundance.

Trimming removed 1 base at V and 5 bases at J, with 12 bases between. The CDR3 is made up of 14 amino acids. Germline V CDR1 and CDR2: SGHNT, YYREEE (reference sequence). The beta constant-region primer was an equimolar mix of two oligonucleotides covering TRBC1 and TRBC2. The ligated cDNA underwent four PCR rounds using SP2 and nested alpha and beta constant-region primers. TCRdb used MiXCR to reprocess the UMI-ligation and nested PCR reads, holding one entry per CDR3 protein. The table shows 20,000 to 25,000 distinct CDR3 sequences, with 7% to 9% occurring only once. CMV status came from CD4+ T cell IFNgamma after overnight CMV lysate stimulation of fresh PBMCs. This clonotype was counted many times. What it binds is not known.

The chain employs TRBV5-4 and TRBJ1-1; D ambiguous. The TCR sequence derives from a human donor in good health. The sample comprised central memory CD8+ T cells from blood. The CDR3 loop reads CASSLSRGLTEAFF. CDR3 nucleotides: TGTGCCAGCAGCTTGTCTCGGGGATTGACTGAAGCTTTCTTT.